These 8 T cell receptor beta chains were sequenced from one sample in a study of blood T cell repertoires in COVID-19. TCRdb's copy holds only in-frame clones and misses some; the assay was immunoSEQ multiplex PCR. The sample yields about 99,000 clones, 87% seen once. The specimen was peripheral blood. These receptors came from a man between 45 and 60 years old with acute or convalescent COVID-19.

This rearrangement joins TRBV28 to TRBJ2-7; no firm D call. This CDR3 is 13 amino acids long. Germline CDR1 is MDHEN and CDR2 is SYDVKM. The V and J ends lost 4 bases and 0 bases respectively, with 7 bases between them. The CDR3, as DNA: TGTGCCAGCAGTTCCGAGAGCTCCTACGAGCAGTACTTC. Translating gives CASSSESSYEQYF.

The chain joins TRBV9 to TRBJ1-2; 8 bases map to TRBD1. In germline, CDR1 is SGDLS, CDR2 YYNGEE. Unmatched junction bases numbered 17, after V lost 0 bases and J lost 7 bases. The CDR3 is 18 amino acids. The CDR3 loop is CASSVGIQWTGRVGGYTF. The CDR3 DNA follows: TGTGCCAGCAGCGTAGGTATCCAGTGGACAGGGAGGGTTGGTGGCTACACCTTC.

J is TRBJ1-1 and V is TRBV28; TRBD1 agrees at 7 bases. V lost 7 bases to trimming and J lost 0 bases; unmatched junction nucleotides: 8. Germline CDR1 reads MDHEN; CDR2 reads SYDVKM. CDR3 length equals 15 residues. Here the CDR3 DNA reads TGTGCCAGCAACGACAGGGCGCCTTTGAACACTGAAGCTTTCTTT. It yields the protein CASNDRAPLNTEAFF.

This sequence joins TRBV6-5 and TRBJ1-2; 9 bases fit TRBD1. V gave up 6 bases and J gave up 8 bases; unmatched junction bases: 7. There are 13 residues in the CDR3. CDR1 MNHEY and CDR2 SVGAGI come from the germline V gene. CDR3 sequence: CASRGQGLHGYTF. In DNA, the CDR3 is TGTGCCAGCAGGGGACAGGGCCTTCACGGCTACACCTTC.

V is TRBV24-1 and J is TRBJ2-1; D perhaps matches TRBD1 (5 bases). CDR3 size: 15 residues. The germline CDR1 and CDR2 sequences are KGHDR and SFDVKD. The V end lost 4 bases, the J end lost 6 bases, and 15 bases lay between the germline ends. The CDR3 protein is CATSDPTGWGNEQFF. The CDR3 region has the DNA TGTGCCACCAGTGACCCCACAGGTTGGGGCAATGAGCAGTTCTTC.

The chain is built from TRBV15 and TRBJ1-1, with no clear D. The CDR3 has 15 amino acids. Germline CDR1 and CDR2: LNHNV and YYDKDF (reference sequence). The V gene lost 0 bases and the J gene lost 5 bases, with 13 bases spanning the gap. The CDR3 DNA sequence: TGTGCCACCAGCAGAGACCCCATTTCGGGGACTGAAGCTTTCTTT. Translating gives CATSRDPISGTEAFF.

The CDR3: CASNNRQGAYEQYF. The DNA for the CDR3 is TGCGCCAGCAACAACCGACAGGGGGCATACGAGCAGTACTTC. V and J are TRBV10-2 and TRBJ2-7; 10 nucleotides line up with TRBD1. V trimming: 7 bases; J trimming: 4 bases; junction bases outside the gene matches: 7. The germline V gene encodes CDR1 WSHSY and CDR2 SAAADI. This CDR3 has 14 residues.

This chain uses TRBV4-1 with TRBJ2-1; possibly TRBD1 for D (6 bases). V dropped 2 bases and J dropped 6 bases, with 8 bases sitting between them. Germline assignment: CDR1 MGHRA and CDR2 YSYEKL. This CDR3 region has 13 residues. The CDR3 sequence: CASSQQGFNEQFF. The CDR3 DNA follows: TGCGCCAGCAGCCAACAGGGGTTCAATGAGCAGTTCTTC.